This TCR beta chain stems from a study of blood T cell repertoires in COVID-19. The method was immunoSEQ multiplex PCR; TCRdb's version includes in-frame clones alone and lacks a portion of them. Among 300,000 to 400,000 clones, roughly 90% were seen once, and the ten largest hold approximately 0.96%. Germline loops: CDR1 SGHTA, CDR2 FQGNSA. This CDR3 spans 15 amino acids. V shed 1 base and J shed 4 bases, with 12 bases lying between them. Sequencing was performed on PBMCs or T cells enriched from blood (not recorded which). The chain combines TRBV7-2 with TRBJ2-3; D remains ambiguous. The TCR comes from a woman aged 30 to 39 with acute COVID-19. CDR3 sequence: CASSLGGSRSDTQYF. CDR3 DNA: TGTGCCAGCAGCTTAGGAGGTAGTAGGTCAGATACGCAGTATTTT. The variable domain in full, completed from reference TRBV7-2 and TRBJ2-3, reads GAGVSQSPSNKVTEKGKDVELRCDPISGHTALYWYRQSLGQGLEFLIYFQGNSAPDKSGLPSDRFSAERTGGSVSTLTIQRTQQEDSAVYLCASSLGGSRSDTQYFGPGTRLTVL.